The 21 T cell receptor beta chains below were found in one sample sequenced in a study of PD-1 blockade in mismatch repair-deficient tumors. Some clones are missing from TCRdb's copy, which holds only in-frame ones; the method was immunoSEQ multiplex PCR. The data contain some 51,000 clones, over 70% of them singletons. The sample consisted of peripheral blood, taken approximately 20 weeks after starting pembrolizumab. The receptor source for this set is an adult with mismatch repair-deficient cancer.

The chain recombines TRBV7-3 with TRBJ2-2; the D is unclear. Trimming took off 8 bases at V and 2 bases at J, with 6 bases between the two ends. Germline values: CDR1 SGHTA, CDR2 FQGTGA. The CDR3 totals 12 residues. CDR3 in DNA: TGTGCCAGCTCCTACAACACCGGGGAGCTGTTTTTT. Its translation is CASSYNTGELFF.

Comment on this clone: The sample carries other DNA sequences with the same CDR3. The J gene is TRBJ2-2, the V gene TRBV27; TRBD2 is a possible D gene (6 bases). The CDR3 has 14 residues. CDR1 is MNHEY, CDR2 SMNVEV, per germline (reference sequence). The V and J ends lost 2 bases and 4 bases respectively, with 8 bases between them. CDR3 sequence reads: CASSLSGLTGELFF. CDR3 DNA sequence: TGTGCCAGCAGTTTAAGCGGGCTCACCGGGGAGCTGTTTTTT.

CDR3 protein: CATSREGTTYEQYF. The CDR3 DNA reads TGTGCCACCAGCAGAGAAGGGACAACCTACGAGCAGTACTTC. This chain joins TRBV15 and TRBJ2-7; possible D gene TRBD1, 6 bases. Germline assignment: CDR1 LNHNV and CDR2 YYDKDF (reference sequence). The CDR3 runs 14 residues. The V and J ends lost 0 bases and 2 bases respectively, with 8 bases between them.

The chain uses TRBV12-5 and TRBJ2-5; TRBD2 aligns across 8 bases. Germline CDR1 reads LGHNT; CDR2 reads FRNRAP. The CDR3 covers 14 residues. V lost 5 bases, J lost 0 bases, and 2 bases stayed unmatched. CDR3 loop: CASGPGLDQETQYF. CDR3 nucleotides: TGTGCTAGTGGTCCGGGACTAGACCAAGAGACCCAGTACTTC.

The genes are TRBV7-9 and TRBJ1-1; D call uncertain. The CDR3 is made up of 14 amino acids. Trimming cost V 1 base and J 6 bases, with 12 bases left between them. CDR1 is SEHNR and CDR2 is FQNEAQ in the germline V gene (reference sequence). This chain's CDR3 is CASSLEGLRAEAFF. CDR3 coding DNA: TGTGCCAGCAGCTTAGAAGGGTTAAGGGCTGAAGCTTTCTTT.

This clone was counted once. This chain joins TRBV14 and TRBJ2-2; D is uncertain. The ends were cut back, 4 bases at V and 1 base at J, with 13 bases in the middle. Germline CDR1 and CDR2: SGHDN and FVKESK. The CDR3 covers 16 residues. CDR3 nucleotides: TGTGCCAGCAGCCCTACTACTACGAAGAACACCGGGGAGCTGTTTTTT. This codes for CASSPTTTKNTGELFF.

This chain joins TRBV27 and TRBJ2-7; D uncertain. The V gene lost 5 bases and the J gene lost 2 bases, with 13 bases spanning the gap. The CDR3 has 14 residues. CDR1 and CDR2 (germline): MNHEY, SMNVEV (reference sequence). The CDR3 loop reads CASSPILKPYEQYF. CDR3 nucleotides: TGTGCCAGCAGTCCGATCTTAAAACCCTACGAGCAGTACTTC.

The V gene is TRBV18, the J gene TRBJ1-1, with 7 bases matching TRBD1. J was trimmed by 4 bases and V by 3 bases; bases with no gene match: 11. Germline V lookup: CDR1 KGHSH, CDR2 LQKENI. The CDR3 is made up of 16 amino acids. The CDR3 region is CASSPQKQGSGTEAFF. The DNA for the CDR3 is TGTGCCAGCTCACCCCAAAAACAGGGGAGTGGCACTGAAGCTTTCTTT. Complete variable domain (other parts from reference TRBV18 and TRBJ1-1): NAGVMQNPRHLVRRRGQEARLRCSPMKGHSHVYWYRQLPEEGLKFMVYLQKENIIDESGMPKERFSAEFPKEGPSILRIQQVVRGDSAAYFCASSPQKQGSGTEAFFGQGTRLTVV.

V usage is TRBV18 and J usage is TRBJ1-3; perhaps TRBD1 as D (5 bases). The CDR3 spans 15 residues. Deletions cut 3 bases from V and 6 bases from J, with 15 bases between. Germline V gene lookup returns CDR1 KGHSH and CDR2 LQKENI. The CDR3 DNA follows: TGTGCCAGCTCACCCCCGAGTCAGGGTGTAAACACCATATATTTT. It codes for CASSPPSQGVNTIYF.

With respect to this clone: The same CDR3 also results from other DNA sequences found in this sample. CDR3 coding DNA: TGTGCCAGCAGCCCGACTTTGGGCGGTGAGCAGTTCTTC. It translates to CASSPTLGGEQFF. The rearrangement joins TRBV5-6 to TRBJ2-1, with unresolved D. CDR1 is SGHDT and CDR2 is YYEEEE in the germline V gene. This CDR3 is built from 13 residues. V lost 4 bases to trimming and J lost 9 bases, with 14 bases between them.

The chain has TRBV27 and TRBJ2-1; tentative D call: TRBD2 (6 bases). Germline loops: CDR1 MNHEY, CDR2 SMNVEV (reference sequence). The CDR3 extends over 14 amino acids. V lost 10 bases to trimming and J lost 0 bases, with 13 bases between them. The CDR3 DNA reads TGTGCCAACCCTAGCGTGTCCTCCTACAATGAGCAGTTCTTC. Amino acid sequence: CANPSVSSYNEQFF.

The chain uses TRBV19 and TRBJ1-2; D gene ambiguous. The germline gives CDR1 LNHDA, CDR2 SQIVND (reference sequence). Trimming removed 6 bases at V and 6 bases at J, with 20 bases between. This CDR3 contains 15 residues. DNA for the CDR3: TGTGCCAGTAGAACCCCCGGGTTCCGGGCTCATGGCTACACCTTC. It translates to CASRTPGFRAHGYTF. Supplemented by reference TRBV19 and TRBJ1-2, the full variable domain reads DGGITQSPKYLFRKEGQNVTLSCEQNLNHDAMYWYRQDPGQGLRLIYYSQIVNDFQKGDIAEGYSVSREKKESFPLTVTSAQKNPTAFYLCASRTPGFRAHGYTFGSGTRLTVV.

The CDR3 sequence is CASSLASAGRQETQYF. The CDR3 nucleotides read TGTGCCAGCAGCTTAGCATCAGCAGGGAGACAAGAGACCCAGTACTTC. The chain is built from TRBV7-2 and TRBJ2-5; D tentatively reads TRBD1 or TRBD2 (5 bases each). The CDR3 sequence is 16 residues long. Germline loops: CDR1 SGHTA, CDR2 FQGNSA. V gave up 0 bases and J gave up 2 bases, with 13 bases separating them.

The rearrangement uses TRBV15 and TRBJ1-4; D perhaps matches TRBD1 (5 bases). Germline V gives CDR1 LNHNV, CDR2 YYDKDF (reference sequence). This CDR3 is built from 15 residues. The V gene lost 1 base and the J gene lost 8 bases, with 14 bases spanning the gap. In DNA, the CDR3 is TGTGCCACCAGCAGAGCCGGGACTGGGGCGGAAAAACTGTTTTTT. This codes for CATSRAGTGAEKLFF.

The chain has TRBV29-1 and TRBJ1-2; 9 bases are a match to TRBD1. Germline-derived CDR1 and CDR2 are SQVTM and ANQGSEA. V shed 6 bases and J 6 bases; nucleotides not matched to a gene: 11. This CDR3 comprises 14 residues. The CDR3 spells CSVRRDRDLDGYTF. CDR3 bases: TGCAGCGTCCGCCGGGACAGGGATTTGGATGGCTACACCTTC.

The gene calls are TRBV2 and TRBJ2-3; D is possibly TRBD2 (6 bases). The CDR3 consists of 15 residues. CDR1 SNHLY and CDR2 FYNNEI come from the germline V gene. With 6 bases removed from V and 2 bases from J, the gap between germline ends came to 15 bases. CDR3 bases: TGTGCCAGCAGACTGCTAGCGATATTCACAGATACGCAGTATTTT. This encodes CASRLLAIFTDTQYF. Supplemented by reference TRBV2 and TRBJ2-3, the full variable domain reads EPEVTQTPSHQVTQMGQEVILRCVPISNHLYFYWYRQILGQKVEFLVSFYNNEISEKSEIFDDQFSVERPDGSNFTLKIRSTKLEDSAMYFCASRLLAIFTDTQYFGPGTRLTVL.

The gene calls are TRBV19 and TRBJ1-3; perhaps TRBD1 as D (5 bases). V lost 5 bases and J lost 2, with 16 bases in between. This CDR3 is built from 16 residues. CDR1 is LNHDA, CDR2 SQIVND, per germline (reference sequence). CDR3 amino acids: CASSLSPGTPGNTIYF. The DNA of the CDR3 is TGTGCCAGTAGTCTATCCCCCGGGACCCCTGGAAACACCATATATTTT.

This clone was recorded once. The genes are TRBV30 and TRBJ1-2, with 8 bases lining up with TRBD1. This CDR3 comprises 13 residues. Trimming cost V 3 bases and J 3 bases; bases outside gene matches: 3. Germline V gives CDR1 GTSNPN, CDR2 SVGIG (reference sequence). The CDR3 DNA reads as TGTGCCTGGAGCAACAGGGGGGACTATGGCTACACCTTC. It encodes CAWSNRGDYGYTF.

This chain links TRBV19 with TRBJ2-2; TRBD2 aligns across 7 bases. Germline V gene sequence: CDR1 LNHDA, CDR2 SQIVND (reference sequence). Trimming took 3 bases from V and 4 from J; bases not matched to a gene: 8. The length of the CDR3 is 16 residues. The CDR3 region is CASSMGRGRSTGELFF. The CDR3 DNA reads TGTGCCAGTAGTATGGGGAGGGGCCGGAGCACCGGGGAGCTGTTTTTT.

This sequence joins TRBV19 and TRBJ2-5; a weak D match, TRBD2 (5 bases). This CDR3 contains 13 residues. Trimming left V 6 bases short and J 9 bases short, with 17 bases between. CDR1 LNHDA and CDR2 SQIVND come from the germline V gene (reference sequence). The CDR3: CASSGSSGVAQYF. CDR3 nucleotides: TGTGCCAGTAGCGGTTCCTCCGGGGTGGCCCAGTACTTC. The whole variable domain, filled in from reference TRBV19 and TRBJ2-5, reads DGGITQSPKYLFRKEGQNVTLSCEQNLNHDAMYWYRQDPGQGLRLIYYSQIVNDFQKGDIAEGYSVSREKKESFPLTVTSAQKNPTAFYLCASSGSSGVAQYFGPGTRLLVL.

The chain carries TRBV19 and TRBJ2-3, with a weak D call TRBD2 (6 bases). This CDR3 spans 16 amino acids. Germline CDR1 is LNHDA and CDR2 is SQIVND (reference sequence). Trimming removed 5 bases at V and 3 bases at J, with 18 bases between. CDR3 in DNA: TGTGCCAGTAGTTACAGCGGAGGGAGTTGGACAGATACGCAGTATTTT. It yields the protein CASSYSGGSWTDTQYF.